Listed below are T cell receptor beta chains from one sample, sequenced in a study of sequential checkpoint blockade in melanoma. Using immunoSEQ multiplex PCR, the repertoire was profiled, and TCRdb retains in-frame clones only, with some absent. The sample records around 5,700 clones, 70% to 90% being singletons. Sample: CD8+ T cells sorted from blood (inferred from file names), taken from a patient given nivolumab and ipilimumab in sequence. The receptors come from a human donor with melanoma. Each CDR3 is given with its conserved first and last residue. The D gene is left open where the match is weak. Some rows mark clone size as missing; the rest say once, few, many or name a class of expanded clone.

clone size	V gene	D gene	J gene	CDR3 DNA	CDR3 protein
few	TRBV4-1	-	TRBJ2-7	TGCGCCAGCAGCCAAGATGAAGGTAGCTTCTACGAGCAGTACTTC	CASSQDEGSFYEQYF
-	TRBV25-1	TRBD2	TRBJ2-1	TGTGCCAGCAGTGAATATGTAGCGGGAGCCCATTTCTTC	CASSEYVAGAHFF
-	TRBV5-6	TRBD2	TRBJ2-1	TGTGCCAGCAGCTTGGCCCAGGGACTAGCGGGAGGGAAGCAGTTCTTC	CASSLAQGLAGGKQFF
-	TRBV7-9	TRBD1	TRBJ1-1	TGTGCCAGCGGTCGACAGGGGGACATGAACACTGAAGCTTTCTTT	CASGRQGDMNTEAFF
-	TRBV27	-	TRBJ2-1	TGTGCCAGCAGTTTTTATGGCGGGCTATCCTACAATGAGCAGTTCTTC	CASSFYGGLSYNEQFF
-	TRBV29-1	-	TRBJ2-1	TGCAGCGTTGAACTGGGGAGGAGATCCTACAATGAGCAGTTCTTC	CSVELGRRSYNEQFF
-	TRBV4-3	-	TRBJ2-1	TGCGCCAGCAGCCCTTTCAATCGGGGGTTGGTAGGCAATGAGCAGTTCTTC	CASSPFNRGLVGNEQFF
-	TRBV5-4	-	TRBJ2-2	TGTGCCAGCAGCCACGGGTCCGCCGGGGAGCTGTTTTTT	CASSHGSAGELFF
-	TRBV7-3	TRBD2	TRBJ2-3	TGTGCCAGCAGCCTCATAGCGGGAGGGAGCACAGATACGCAGTATTTT	CASSLIAGGSTDTQYF
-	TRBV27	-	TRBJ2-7	TGTGCCAGCAGTTTATCGGTTAGCGGCGAGCAGTACTTC	CASSLSVSGEQYF
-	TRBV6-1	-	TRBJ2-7	TGTGCCAGCGGACCCCGGGACTTAGCTAACCACGAGCAGTACTTC	CASGPRDLANHEQYF
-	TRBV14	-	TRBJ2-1	TGTGCCAGCAGCCTTGGACTAGAGCAGTTCTTC	CASSLGLEQFF
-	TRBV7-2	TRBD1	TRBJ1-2	TGTGCCAGCAGCCCTCAGGGGGCTGACTATGGCTACACCTTC	CASSPQGADYGYTF
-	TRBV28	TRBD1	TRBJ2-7	TGTGCCAGCAGTCCCCGGGACAGGGGGGCCTACGAGCAGTACTTC	CASSPRDRGAYEQYF